These T cell receptor beta chains were read from a single sample in a study of blood T cells in healthy people across ages. In TCRdb, the 5' RACE reads were re-called with MiXCR into one record per CDR3 protein. The repertoire holds hundreds of thousands of distinct CDR3 sequences, with 45% to 70% as singletons. The sequenced sample consisted of blood. Source of these receptors: a man aged 35 to 55 in good health. CDR3s include the opening cysteine and the closing phenylalanine or tryptophan. A D gene is named only where the DNA matches it firmly. The size entry is marked missing in some rows and otherwise reads once, few, many or a size class.

d_gene: NA
j_gene: TRBJ2-6
v_gene: TRBV25-1
abundance: NA
CDR3nt: TGTGCCAGCAGCACCTTCGGGGCCAACGTCCTGACTTTC
CDR3aa: CASSTFGANVLTF

d_gene: TRBD2
j_gene: TRBJ2-5
v_gene: TRBV7-2
abundance: NA
CDR3nt: TGTGCCAGCACCCGAACTAGCGGGTTCCAAGAGACCCAGTACTTC
CDR3aa: CASTRTSGFQETQYF

d_gene: TRBD2
j_gene: TRBJ2-1
v_gene: TRBV7-3
abundance: NA
CDR3nt: TGTGCCAGCAGCGTCGATTATAGCGGGAGTGAGCAGTTCTTC
CDR3aa: CASSVDYSGSEQFF

d_gene: NA
j_gene: TRBJ2-5
v_gene: TRBV12-3/TRBV12-4
abundance: NA
CDR3nt: TGTGCCAGCAGCAAAGGGGGGGGCCCGTTTAACCAGTACTTC
CDR3aa: CASSKGGGPFNQYF

d_gene: NA
j_gene: TRBJ2-4
v_gene: TRBV7-2
abundance: few
CDR3nt: TGTGCCAGCAGCCAGGATAGGGAGGTGAACATTCAGTACTTC
CDR3aa: CASSQDREVNIQYF

d_gene: TRBD1
j_gene: TRBJ2-7
v_gene: TRBV7-2
abundance: NA
CDR3nt: TGTGCCAGCGCCCGGGACAGGACCTACGAGCAGTACTTC
CDR3aa: CASARDRTYEQYF

d_gene: TRBD1
j_gene: TRBJ2-5
v_gene: TRBV5-1
abundance: NA
CDR3nt: TGCGCCAGCAGCCCGACGGGACAGAGCCAAGAGACCCAGTACTTC
CDR3aa: CASSPTGQSQETQYF

d_gene: NA
j_gene: TRBJ2-5
v_gene: TRBV5-1
abundance: many
CDR3nt: TGCGCCAGCAGCTTGGGGAAAGAGACCCAGTACTTC
CDR3aa: CASSLGKETQYF

d_gene: NA
j_gene: TRBJ1-2
v_gene: TRBV7-2
abundance: NA
CDR3nt: TGTGCCAGCAGCTCAGGCAGGGCAAGCGGCTACACCTTC
CDR3aa: CASSSGRASGYTF

d_gene: TRBD1
j_gene: TRBJ1-1
v_gene: TRBV4-2
abundance: few
CDR3nt: TGTGCCAGCAGCCATCAGGACAGGGAAGCTTTCTTT
CDR3aa: CASSHQDREAFF

d_gene: NA
j_gene: TRBJ1-2
v_gene: TRBV5-1
abundance: NA
CDR3nt: TGCGCCAGCAGCCCGGGCGGGACACTCTATGGCTACACCTTC
CDR3aa: CASSPGGTLYGYTF

d_gene: NA
j_gene: TRBJ2-1
v_gene: TRBV29-1
abundance: few
CDR3nt: TGCAGCGTTGAAGATCGGGGCTCCTCCTACAATGAGCAGTTCTTC
CDR3aa: CSVEDRGSSYNEQFF

d_gene: NA
j_gene: TRBJ2-5
v_gene: TRBV5-1
abundance: NA
CDR3nt: TGCGCCAGCAGCTTCCATGGGGCCCAAGAGACCCAGTACTTC
CDR3aa: CASSFHGAQETQYF

d_gene: TRBD2
j_gene: TRBJ2-7
v_gene: TRBV20-1
abundance: NA
CDR3nt: TGCAGTGCTAGGTTACTAGCGGGCATCTACGAGCAGTACTTC
CDR3aa: CSARLLAGIYEQYF

d_gene: NA
j_gene: TRBJ2-3
v_gene: TRBV27
abundance: NA
CDR3nt: TGTGCCAGCAGCCAGGGGGCTAGCGGGACAGATACGCAGTATTTT
CDR3aa: CASSQGASGTDTQYF

d_gene: NA
j_gene: TRBJ2-1
v_gene: TRBV19
abundance: NA
CDR3nt: TGTGCCAGTACCCTGATGAGGGGCTCCTACAATGAGCAGTTCTTC
CDR3aa: CASTLMRGSYNEQFF